Listed here is a single TCR beta chain. This entry comes from a study of blood T cell repertoires in COVID-19. For the study at large: Some COVID-19 samples were acute and others convalescent; all came from the United States, Italy and Spain.

The method was immunoSEQ multiplex PCR; TCRdb's version includes in-frame clones alone and lacks a portion of them. The sample carries some 90,000 clones, 80% to 95% recorded once. Germline V lookup: CDR1 LGHNA, CDR2 YNFKEQ. V shed 0 bases and J shed 0 bases, with 9 bases lying between them. This CDR3 spans 16 amino acids. The sample comprised peripheral blood. This TCR came from a woman aged 45 to 65 in a cohort sampled during active COVID-19. The chain is built from TRBV4-2 and TRBJ1-3; the D gene is possibly TRBD1 (5 bases). This chain's CDR3 is CASSQEVTASGNTIYF. CDR3 nucleotide sequence: TGTGCCAGCAGCCAAGAAGTGACAGCCTCTGGAAACACCATATATTTT.